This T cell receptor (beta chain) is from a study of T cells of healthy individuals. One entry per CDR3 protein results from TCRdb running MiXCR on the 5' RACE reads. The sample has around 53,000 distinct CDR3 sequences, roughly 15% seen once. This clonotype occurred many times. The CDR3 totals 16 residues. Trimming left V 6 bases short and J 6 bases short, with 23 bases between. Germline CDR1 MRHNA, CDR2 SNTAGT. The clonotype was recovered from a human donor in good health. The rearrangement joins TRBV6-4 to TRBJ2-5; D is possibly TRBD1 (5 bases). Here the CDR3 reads CASSGKWAGLGQTQYF. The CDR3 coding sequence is TGTGCCAGCAGCGGCAAATGGGCAGGGTTGGGTCAGACCCAGTACTTC.